A selection of T cell receptor beta chains follows, all from one sample in a study of cytomegalovirus exposure and HLA in healthy donors. Only in-frame clones appear in the TCRdb table, and some are missing; sequencing was by immunoSEQ multiplex PCR. The table shows 150,000 to 200,000 clones, with around 68% occurring only once. Sample: PBMCs. The receptors stem from a middle-aged woman in good health and CMV-seropositive. CDR3s include the opening cysteine and the closing phenylalanine or tryptophan. D genes are given only for firm matches. Size is stated for part of the rows, as once, few or many counts, or as a class when the clone is expanded.

D gene: .
clone size: .
V gene: TRBV6-6
J gene: TRBJ2-2
CDR3 protein: CATGGIGLNTGELFF
CDR3 DNA: TGTGCCACTGGGGGGATAGGATTGAACACCGGGGAGCTGTTTTTT

D gene: TRBD1
clone size: .
V gene: TRBV28
J gene: TRBJ1-2
CDR3 protein: CASTPLTRQGDGYTF
CDR3 DNA: TGTGCCAGCACCCCCCTTACGAGACAGGGTGATGGCTACACCTTC

D gene: TRBD2
clone size: .
V gene: TRBV7-8
J gene: TRBJ2-4
CDR3 protein: CASSLGDPGTTAKNIQYF
CDR3 DNA: TGTGCCAGCAGCTTAGGGGATCCCGGGACTACTGCCAAAAACATTCAGTACTTC

D gene: .
clone size: .
V gene: TRBV2
J gene: TRBJ1-6
CDR3 protein: CASREVESPSNSPLHF
CDR3 DNA: TGTGCCAGCAGAGAGGTGGAATCTCCGTCTAATTCACCCCTCCACTTT

D gene: .
clone size: .
V gene: TRBV28
J gene: TRBJ2-7
CDR3 protein: CASRGGPYEQYF
CDR3 DNA: TGTGCCAGCAGAGGAGGACCCTACGAGCAGTACTTC

D gene: TRBD1
clone size: .
V gene: TRBV18
J gene: TRBJ2-1
CDR3 protein: CASSPPLGQGRNEQFF
CDR3 DNA: TGTGCCAGCTCACCACCTCTAGGACAGGGTCGCAATGAGCAGTTCTTC

D gene: .
clone size: .
V gene: TRBV7-2
J gene: TRBJ1-1
CDR3 protein: CASSPLGGGNTEAFF
CDR3 DNA: TGTGCCAGCAGCCCTCTTGGGGGGGGAAACACTGAAGCTTTCTTT

D gene: TRBD1
clone size: .
V gene: TRBV10-3
J gene: TRBJ2-1
CDR3 protein: CAISGRDRDNEQFF
CDR3 DNA: TGTGCCATCAGTGGCCGGGACAGGGATAATGAGCAGTTCTTC

D gene: TRBD2
clone size: .
V gene: TRBV7-9
J gene: TRBJ2-7
CDR3 protein: CASGLAGGNEQYF
CDR3 DNA: TGTGCCAGCGGTCTAGCGGGAGGAAACGAGCAGTACTTC

D gene: .
clone size: few
V gene: TRBV9
J gene: TRBJ2-3
CDR3 protein: CASSVDRGGADTQYF
CDR3 DNA: TGTGCCAGCAGCGTAGACAGGGGAGGAGCGGATACGCAGTATTTT

D gene: .
clone size: few
V gene: TRBV6-5
J gene: TRBJ1-2
CDR3 protein: CASSSPTGGYGYTF
CDR3 DNA: TGTGCCAGCAGTTCCCCGACCGGGGGATATGGCTACACCTTC

D gene: .
clone size: .
V gene: TRBV18
J gene: TRBJ1-5
CDR3 protein: CASSLQVEFNQPQHF
CDR3 DNA: TGTGCCAGCTCACTACAGGTTGAATTCAATCAGCCCCAGCATTTT

D gene: .
clone size: .
V gene: TRBV21-1
J gene: TRBJ1-1
CDR3 protein: CASSKQGRSTEAFF
CDR3 DNA: TGTGCCAGCAGCAAACAGGGTAGATCCACTGAAGCTTTCTTT

D gene: .
clone size: few
V gene: TRBV7-3
J gene: TRBJ2-5
CDR3 protein: CASSPGGPETQYF
CDR3 DNA: TGTGCCAGCAGCCCGGGGGGCCCGGAGACCCAGTACTTC

D gene: .
clone size: .
V gene: TRBV15
J gene: TRBJ1-2
CDR3 protein: CATSRDLPGAVNYGYPF
CDR3 DNA: TGTGCCACCAGCAGAGATTTACCAGGGGCGGTTAACTATGGCTACCCCTTC

D gene: TRBD2
clone size: .
V gene: TRBV15
J gene: TRBJ2-1
CDR3 protein: CATSDPGLADYNEQFF
CDR3 DNA: TGTGCCACCAGCGACCCAGGACTAGCGGACTACAATGAGCAGTTCTTC

D gene: TRBD2
clone size: .
V gene: TRBV27
J gene: TRBJ2-7
CDR3 protein: CASSFGLAGTYEQYF
CDR3 DNA: TGTGCCAGCAGTTTTGGCCTAGCGGGTACCTACGAGCAGTACTTC

D gene: TRBD2
clone size: few
V gene: TRBV5-1
J gene: TRBJ2-1
CDR3 protein: CASSSPREALGGYEQFF
CDR3 DNA: TGCGCCAGCAGCTCCCCTCGGGAGGCGCTGGGGGGATATGAGCAGTTCTTC

D gene: .
clone size: .
V gene: TRBV5-1
J gene: TRBJ2-1
CDR3 protein: CASSGSQGRGRPYNEQFF
CDR3 DNA: TGCGCCAGCAGCGGATCCCAGGGGCGCGGTAGACCCTACAATGAGCAGTTCTTC

D gene: TRBD2
clone size: .
V gene: TRBV4-1
J gene: TRBJ2-5
CDR3 protein: CASSQFGLAGEPETQYF
CDR3 DNA: TGCGCCAGCAGCCAGTTCGGACTAGCGGGAGAACCAGAGACCCAGTACTTC

D gene: .
clone size: .
V gene: TRBV7-2
J gene: TRBJ2-4
CDR3 protein: CASSLLRVDIQYF
CDR3 DNA: TGTGCCAGCAGCTTACTCAGGGTGGACATTCAGTACTTC

D gene: TRBD1
clone size: .
V gene: TRBV29-1
J gene: TRBJ1-4
CDR3 protein: CSVSGTAGKLFF
CDR3 DNA: TGCAGCGTTTCCGGGACAGCCGGGAAACTGTTTTTT

D gene: .
clone size: .
V gene: TRBV19
J gene: TRBJ2-5
CDR3 protein: CASSQQGGETQYF
CDR3 DNA: TGTGCCAGTAGTCAGCAGGGTGGCGAGACCCAGTACTTC

D gene: TRBD2
clone size: .
V gene: TRBV11-2
J gene: TRBJ2-7
CDR3 protein: CASSATSGFSYEQYF
CDR3 DNA: TGTGCCAGCAGCGCAACTAGCGGCTTCTCCTACGAGCAGTACTTC

D gene: TRBD1
clone size: few
V gene: TRBV18
J gene: TRBJ2-7
CDR3 protein: CASSPGQGRGEQQYF
CDR3 DNA: TGTGCCAGCTCACCCGGACAGGGGAGGGGGGAGCAACAGTACTTC

D gene: TRBD1
clone size: .
V gene: TRBV10-2
J gene: TRBJ2-1
CDR3 protein: CASRTGDDNEQFF
CDR3 DNA: TGCGCCAGTAGGACAGGGGACGACAATGAGCAGTTCTTC

D gene: TRBD2
clone size: once
V gene: TRBV6-6
J gene: TRBJ2-5
CDR3 protein: CASTLAGAETQYF
CDR3 DNA: TGTGCCAGCACCCTTGCGGGAGCCGAGACCCAGTACTTC

D gene: TRBD1
clone size: .
V gene: TRBV29-1
J gene: TRBJ1-2
CDR3 protein: CSVDEAGGAYGYTF
CDR3 DNA: TGCAGCGTTGATGAGGCAGGGGGCGCTTATGGCTACACCTTC

D gene: TRBD2
clone size: .
V gene: TRBV6-5
J gene: TRBJ2-7
CDR3 protein: CASSYSSGGRYEQYF
CDR3 DNA: TGTGCCAGCAGTTACTCTAGCGGGGGGCGCTACGAGCAGTACTTC

D gene: TRBD1
clone size: .
V gene: TRBV7-2
J gene: TRBJ1-2
CDR3 protein: CASSSSQGEDGYTF
CDR3 DNA: TGTGCCAGCAGCTCCTCCCAGGGGGAGGATGGCTACACCTTC

D gene: .
clone size: .
V gene: TRBV28
J gene: TRBJ1-2
CDR3 protein: CASSFPGATGGYTF
CDR3 DNA: TGTGCCAGCAGTTTTCCAGGGGCCACTGGGGGCTACACCTTC

D gene: TRBD1
clone size: .
V gene: TRBV5-1
J gene: TRBJ1-4
CDR3 protein: CASSSRQGPNEKLFF
CDR3 DNA: TGCGCCAGCAGCTCGAGACAGGGGCCTAATGAAAAACTGTTTTTT

D gene: TRBD2
clone size: few
V gene: TRBV5-1
J gene: TRBJ2-1
CDR3 protein: CASSGGLDSYNEQFF
CDR3 DNA: TGCGCCAGCAGCGGCGGACTAGACTCCTACAATGAGCAGTTCTTC

D gene: .
clone size: few
V gene: TRBV27
J gene: TRBJ2-2
CDR3 protein: CASSLPGQNTGELFF
CDR3 DNA: TGTGCCAGCAGTTTACCGGGACAGAACACCGGGGAGCTGTTTTTT

D gene: TRBD2
clone size: .
V gene: TRBV19
J gene: TRBJ2-7
CDR3 protein: CASSPGRTRNYEQYF
CDR3 DNA: TGTGCCAGTAGTCCTGGGAGGACTAGAAACTACGAGCAGTACTTC

D gene: .
clone size: .
V gene: TRBV5-1
J gene: TRBJ2-7
CDR3 protein: CASSLGPQATSEQYF
CDR3 DNA: TGCGCCAGCAGCTTGGGTCCGCAAGCGACCTCCGAGCAGTACTTC

D gene: .
clone size: few
V gene: TRBV7-2
J gene: TRBJ2-2
CDR3 protein: CASSRTVFGGELFF
CDR3 DNA: TGTGCCAGCAGCCGGACAGTTTTTGGGGGGGAGCTGTTTTTT

D gene: .
clone size: .
V gene: TRBV27
J gene: TRBJ2-1
CDR3 protein: CASRLASSYNEQFF
CDR3 DNA: TGTGCCAGCAGATTAGCGAGCTCCTACAATGAGCAGTTCTTC

D gene: .
clone size: .
V gene: TRBV6-1
J gene: TRBJ1-5
CDR3 protein: CASSVGGGGEHF
CDR3 DNA: TGTGCCAGCAGTGTAGGGGGGGGAGGGGAGCATTTT

D gene: .
clone size: few
V gene: TRBV11-2
J gene: TRBJ2-5
CDR3 protein: CASSSGHQETQYF
CDR3 DNA: TGTGCCAGCAGCTCCGGACATCAAGAGACCCAGTACTTC

D gene: .
clone size: few
V gene: TRBV5-4
J gene: TRBJ2-2
CDR3 protein: CASSLVSDNTGELFF
CDR3 DNA: TGTGCCAGCAGCTTGGTTAGCGATAACACCGGGGAGCTGTTTTTT

D gene: .
clone size: .
V gene: TRBV5-4
J gene: TRBJ2-1
CDR3 protein: CASSLANREAYNEQFF
CDR3 DNA: TGTGCCAGCAGCTTGGCAAACAGGGAAGCCTACAATGAGCAGTTCTTC

D gene: .
clone size: .
V gene: TRBV5-4
J gene: TRBJ2-3
CDR3 protein: CASSLDLVGADTQYF
CDR3 DNA: TGTGCCAGCAGCTTGGACCTAGTAGGAGCAGATACGCAGTATTTT

D gene: TRBD1
clone size: once
V gene: TRBV5-4
J gene: TRBJ2-5
CDR3 protein: CASSEGTGPSREQYF
CDR3 DNA: TGTGCCAGCAGCGAGGGGACAGGGCCTTCGCGGGAGCAGTACTTC

D gene: TRBD2
clone size: .
V gene: TRBV5-4
J gene: TRBJ2-3
CDR3 protein: CASSLWSGGLDTQYF
CDR3 DNA: TGTGCCAGCAGCTTGTGGAGCGGGGGGTTGGATACGCAGTATTTT